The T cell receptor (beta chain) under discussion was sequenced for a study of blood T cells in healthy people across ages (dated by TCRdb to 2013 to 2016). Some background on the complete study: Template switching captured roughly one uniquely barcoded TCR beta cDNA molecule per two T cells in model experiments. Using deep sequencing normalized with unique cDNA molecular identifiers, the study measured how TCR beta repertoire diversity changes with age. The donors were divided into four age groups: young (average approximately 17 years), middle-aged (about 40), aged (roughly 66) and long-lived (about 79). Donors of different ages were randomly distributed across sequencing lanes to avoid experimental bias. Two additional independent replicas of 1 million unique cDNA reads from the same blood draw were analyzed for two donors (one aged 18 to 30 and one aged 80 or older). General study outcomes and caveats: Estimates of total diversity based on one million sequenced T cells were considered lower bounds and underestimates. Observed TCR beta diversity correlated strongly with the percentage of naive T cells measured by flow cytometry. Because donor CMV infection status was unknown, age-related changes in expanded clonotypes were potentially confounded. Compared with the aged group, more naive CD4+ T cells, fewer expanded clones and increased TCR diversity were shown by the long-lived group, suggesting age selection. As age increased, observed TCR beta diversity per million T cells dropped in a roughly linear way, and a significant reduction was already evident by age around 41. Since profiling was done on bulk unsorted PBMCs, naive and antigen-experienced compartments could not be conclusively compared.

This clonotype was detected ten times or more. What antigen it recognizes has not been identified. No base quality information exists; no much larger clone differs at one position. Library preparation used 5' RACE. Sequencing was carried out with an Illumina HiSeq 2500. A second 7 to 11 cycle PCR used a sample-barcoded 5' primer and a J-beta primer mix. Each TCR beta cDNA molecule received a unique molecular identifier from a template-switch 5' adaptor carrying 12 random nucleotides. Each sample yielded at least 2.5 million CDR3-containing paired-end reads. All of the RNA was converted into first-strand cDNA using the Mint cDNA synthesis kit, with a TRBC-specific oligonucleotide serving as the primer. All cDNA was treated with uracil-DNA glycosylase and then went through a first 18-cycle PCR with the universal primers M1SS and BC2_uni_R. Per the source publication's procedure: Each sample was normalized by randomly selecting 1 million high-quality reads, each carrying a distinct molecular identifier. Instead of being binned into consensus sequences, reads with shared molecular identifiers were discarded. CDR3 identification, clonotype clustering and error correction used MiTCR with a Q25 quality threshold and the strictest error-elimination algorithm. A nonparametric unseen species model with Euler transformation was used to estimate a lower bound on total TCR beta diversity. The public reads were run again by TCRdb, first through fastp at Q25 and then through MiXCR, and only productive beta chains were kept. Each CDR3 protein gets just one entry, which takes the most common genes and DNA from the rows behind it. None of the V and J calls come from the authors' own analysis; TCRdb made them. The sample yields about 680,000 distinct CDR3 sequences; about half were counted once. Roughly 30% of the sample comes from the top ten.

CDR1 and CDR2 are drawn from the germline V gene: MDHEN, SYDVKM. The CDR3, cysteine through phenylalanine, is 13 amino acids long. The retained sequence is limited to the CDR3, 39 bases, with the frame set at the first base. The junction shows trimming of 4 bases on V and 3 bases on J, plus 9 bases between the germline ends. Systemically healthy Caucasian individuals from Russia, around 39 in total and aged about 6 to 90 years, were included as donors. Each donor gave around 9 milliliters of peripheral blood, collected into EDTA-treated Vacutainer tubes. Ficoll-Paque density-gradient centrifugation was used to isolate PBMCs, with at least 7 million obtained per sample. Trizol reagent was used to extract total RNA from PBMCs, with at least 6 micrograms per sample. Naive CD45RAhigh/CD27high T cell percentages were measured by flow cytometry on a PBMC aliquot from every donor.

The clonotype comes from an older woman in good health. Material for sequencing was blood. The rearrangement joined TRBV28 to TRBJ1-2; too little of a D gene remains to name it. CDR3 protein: CASSSTRHYGYTF. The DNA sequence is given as TGTGCCAGCAGTTCCACACGACACTATGGCTACACCTTC.